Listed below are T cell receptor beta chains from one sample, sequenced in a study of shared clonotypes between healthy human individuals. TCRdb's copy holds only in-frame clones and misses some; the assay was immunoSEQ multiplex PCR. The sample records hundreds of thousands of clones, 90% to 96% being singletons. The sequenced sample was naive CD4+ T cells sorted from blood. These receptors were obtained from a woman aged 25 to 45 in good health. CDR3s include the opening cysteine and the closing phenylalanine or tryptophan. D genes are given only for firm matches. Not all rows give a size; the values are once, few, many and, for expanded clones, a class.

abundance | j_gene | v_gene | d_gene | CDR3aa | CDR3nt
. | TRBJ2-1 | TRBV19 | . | CASSISPVNEQFF | TGTGCCAGTAGTATATCGCCGGTGAATGAGCAGTTCTTC
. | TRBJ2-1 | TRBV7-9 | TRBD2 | CASSLSVPSGYNEQFF | TGTGCCAGCAGCTTGAGTGTTCCTAGCGGATACAATGAGCAGTTCTTC
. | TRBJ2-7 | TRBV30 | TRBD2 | CAWSRGLADYEQYF | TGTGCCTGGAGCAGGGGACTAGCGGACTACGAGCAGTACTTC
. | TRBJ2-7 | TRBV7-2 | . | CASSPGVEQYF | TGTGCCAGCAGCCCCGGGGTCGAGCAGTACTTC
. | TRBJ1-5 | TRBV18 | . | CASSQAPSNQPQHF | TGTGCCAGCTCGCAGGCCCCTAGCAATCAGCCCCAGCATTTT
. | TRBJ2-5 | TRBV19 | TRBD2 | CASNNPGLAGGETQYF | TGTGCCAGTAACAACCCTGGTCTAGCGGGAGGAGAGACCCAGTACTTC
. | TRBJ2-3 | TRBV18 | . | CASSPIVSTSTDTQYF | TGTGCCAGCTCACCAATTGTCAGCACTAGCACAGATACGCAGTATTTT
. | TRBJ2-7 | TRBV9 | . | CASSLGGSPYEQYF | TGTGCCAGCTCTCTAGGGGGTTCTCCCTACGAGCAGTACTTC
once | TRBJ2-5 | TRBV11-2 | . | CASSRQYQETQYF | TGTGCCAGCAGTAGACAGTACCAAGAGACCCAGTACTTC
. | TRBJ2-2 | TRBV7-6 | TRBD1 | CASSFDRATGELFF | TGTGCCAGCAGCTTCGACAGGGCCACCGGGGAGCTGTTTTTT
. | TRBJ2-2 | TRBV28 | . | CASTVVVKGAGELFF | TGTGCCAGCACTGTCGTGGTCAAGGGTGCCGGGGAGCTGTTTTTT
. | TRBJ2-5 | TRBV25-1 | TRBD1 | CASRKQGAGETQYF | TGTGCCAGCAGGAAACAGGGGGCAGGGGAGACCCAGTACTTC
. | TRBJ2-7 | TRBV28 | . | CASSNLAQNYEQYF | TGTGCCAGCAGTAACCTAGCGCAGAACTACGAGCAGTACTTC
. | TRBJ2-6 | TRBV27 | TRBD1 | CASGLLGQAFSGANVLTF | TGTGCCAGCGGCCTTCTGGGACAGGCCTTCTCTGGGGCCAACGTCCTGACTTTC
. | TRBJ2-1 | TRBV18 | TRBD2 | CASSPPLAGGQWSYNEQFF | TGTGCCAGCTCACCACCATTAGCGGGAGGGCAGTGGTCCTACAATGAGCAGTTCTTC
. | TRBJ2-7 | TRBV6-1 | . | CASSVRDTYYEQYF | TGTGCCAGCAGTGTCCGGGACACGTACTACGAGCAGTACTTC
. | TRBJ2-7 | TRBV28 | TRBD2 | CASSLDLAGDYEQYF | TGTGCCAGCAGTTTGGATCTAGCGGGAGATTACGAGCAGTACTTC
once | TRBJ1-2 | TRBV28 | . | CASSTRKGRFSGYTF | TGTGCCAGCAGCACACGAAAGGGACGTTTTTCAGGCTACACCTTC
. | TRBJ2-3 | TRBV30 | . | CAWSGADTQYF | TGTGCCTGGAGTGGGGCAGATACGCAGTATTTT
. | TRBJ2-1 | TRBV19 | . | CASQGRIFNEQFF | TGTGCCAGTCAGGGACGGATCTTCAATGAGCAGTTCTTC
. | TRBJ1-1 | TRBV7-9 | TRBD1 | CASSLAGTVNTEAFF | TGTGCCAGCAGCTTAGCGGGGACAGTGAACACTGAAGCTTTCTTT
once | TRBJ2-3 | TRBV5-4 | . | CASSPGTITDTQYF | TGTGCCAGCAGCCCCGGGACAATCACAGATACGCAGTATTTT
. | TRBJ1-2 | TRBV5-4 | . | CASSLRTAIYGYTF | TGTGCCAGCAGCTTGCGGACAGCCATCTATGGCTACACCTTC
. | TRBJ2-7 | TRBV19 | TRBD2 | CASSPSPLAGVRYEQYF | TGTGCCAGTAGTCCCTCCCCGCTAGCGGGAGTAAGATACGAGCAGTACTTC
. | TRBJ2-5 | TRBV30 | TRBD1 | CAWSVPGGETQYF | TGTGCCTGGAGTGTCCCAGGGGGAGAGACCCAGTACTTC
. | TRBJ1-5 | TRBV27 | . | CASSLRGTGADNQPQHF | TGTGCCAGCAGTTTAAGGGGCACAGGAGCTGACAATCAGCCCCAGCATTTT
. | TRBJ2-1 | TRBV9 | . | CASSVVTFNEQFF | TGTGCCAGCAGCGTAGTAACATTCAATGAGCAGTTCTTC
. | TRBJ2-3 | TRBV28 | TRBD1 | CASSLGTGQVIFADTQYF | TGTGCCAGCAGTCTGGGGACAGGGCAAGTTATTTTTGCAGATACGCAGTATTTT
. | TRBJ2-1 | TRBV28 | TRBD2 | CASNSRTSGRVSSYNEQFF | TGTGCCAGCAACTCCCGGACTAGCGGGAGGGTAAGCTCCTACAATGAGCAGTTCTTC
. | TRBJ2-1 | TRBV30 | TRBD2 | CAWSVRLGLAGGRNEQFF | TGTGCCTGGAGTGTACGCCTAGGACTAGCGGGAGGCCGGAATGAGCAGTTCTTC
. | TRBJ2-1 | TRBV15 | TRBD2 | CATSIRALAGGFNEQFF | TGTGCCACCAGCATAAGGGCCCTAGCGGGAGGTTTCAATGAGCAGTTCTTC
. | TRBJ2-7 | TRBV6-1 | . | CASSEVARSPYEQYF | TGTGCCAGCAGTGAAGTCGCTCGGAGTCCCTACGAGCAGTACTTC
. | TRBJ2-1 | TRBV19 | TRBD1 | CASKARGQGNEQFF | TGTGCCAGTAAAGCTCGAGGACAGGGCAATGAGCAGTTCTTC
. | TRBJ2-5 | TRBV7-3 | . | CASSLMGVNGETQYF | TGTGCCAGCAGCTTAATGGGCGTTAATGGGGAGACCCAGTACTTC
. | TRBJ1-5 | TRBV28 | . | CASSFDRQYYQPQHF | TGTGCCAGCAGTTTCGACCGACAGTATTATCAGCCCCAGCATTTT
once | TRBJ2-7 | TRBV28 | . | CASSLGAVRSSYEQYF | TGTGCCAGCAGCTTAGGGGCGGTGCGGAGCTCCTACGAGCAGTACTTC
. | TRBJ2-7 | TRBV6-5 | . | CASSYSSGADEQYF | TGTGCCAGCAGTTACTCCTCAGGGGCGGACGAGCAGTACTTC
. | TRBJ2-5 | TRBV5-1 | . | CASSVGTPETQYF | TGCGCCAGCAGCGTCGGGACACCAGAGACCCAGTACTTC
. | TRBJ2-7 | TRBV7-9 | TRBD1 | CASSHPPRGSSYEQYF | TGTGCCAGCAGCCATCCGCCCAGGGGGAGCTCCTACGAGCAGTACTTC
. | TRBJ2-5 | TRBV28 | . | CASSLAPGRADQYF | TGTGCCAGCAGTTTAGCGCCGGGACGGGCAGACCAGTACTTC
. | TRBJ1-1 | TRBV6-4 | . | CASSEQVNTEAFF | TGTGCCAGCAGTGAACAGGTAAACACTGAAGCTTTCTTT
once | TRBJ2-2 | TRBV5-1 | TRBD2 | CASSFVTSDSGELFF | TGCGCCAGCAGCTTCGTGACTAGCGATTCCGGGGAGCTGTTTTTT
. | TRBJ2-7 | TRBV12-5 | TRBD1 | CASGAGQGSHEQYF | TGTGCTAGTGGCGCGGGACAGGGATCCCACGAGCAGTACTTC
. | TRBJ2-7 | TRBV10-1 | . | CASSESLDSTYEQYF | TGCGCCAGCAGTGAGTCGTTGGACTCAACCTACGAGCAGTACTTC
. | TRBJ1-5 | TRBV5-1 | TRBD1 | CASSPSTGGDQPQHF | TGCGCCAGCAGCCCATCGACAGGGGGCGATCAGCCCCAGCATTTT
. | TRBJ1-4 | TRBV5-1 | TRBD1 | CASSPTGTGMVKLFF | TGCGCCAGCAGCCCAACCGGGACAGGGATGGTAAAACTGTTTTTT
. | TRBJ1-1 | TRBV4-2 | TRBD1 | CASSRTGETNEAFF | TGTGCCAGCAGCCGGACAGGGGAGACGAATGAAGCTTTCTTT
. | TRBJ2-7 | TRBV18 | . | CASSPQDGNPADEQYF | TGTGCCAGCTCACCACAAGACGGTAACCCTGCGGACGAGCAGTACTTC
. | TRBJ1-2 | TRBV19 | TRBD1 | CASIKSGTGSAAYGYTF | TGTGCCAGTATCAAATCCGGGACAGGGTCGGCCGCCTATGGCTACACCTTC
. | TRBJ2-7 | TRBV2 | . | CASMIVIEQYF | TGTGCCAGCATGATTGTGATCGAGCAGTACTTC
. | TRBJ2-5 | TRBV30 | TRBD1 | CAWVLDRAGEQYF | TGTGCCTGGGTCCTAGACAGGGCTGGAGAGCAGTACTTC
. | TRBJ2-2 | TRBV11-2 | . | CASRTGTYNTGELFF | TGTGCCAGCAGAACCGGGACATACAACACCGGGGAGCTGTTTTTT
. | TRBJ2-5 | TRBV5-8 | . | CASSSGRGPPETQYF | TGTGCCAGCAGCTCCGGGCGGGGGCCCCCGGAGACCCAGTACTTC
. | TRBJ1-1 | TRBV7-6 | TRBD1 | CASSFFDRATEAFF | TGTGCCAGCAGCTTCTTCGACAGGGCCACTGAAGCTTTCTTT
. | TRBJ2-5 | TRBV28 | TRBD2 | CASSVASGPQETQYF | TGTGCCAGCAGTGTAGCTAGCGGGCCCCAAGAGACCCAGTACTTC
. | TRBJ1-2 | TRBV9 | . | CASSHPRQIRHGGYTF | TGTGCCAGCAGCCACCCCCGACAGATTAGACACGGGGGCTACACCTTC
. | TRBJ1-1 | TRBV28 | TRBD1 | CASIQQGDTEAFF | TGTGCCAGCATCCAACAGGGGGACACTGAAGCTTTCTTT
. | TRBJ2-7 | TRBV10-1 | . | CASSERSGSREQYF | TGCGCCAGCAGTGAGAGGAGCGGGTCTAGGGAGCAGTACTTC